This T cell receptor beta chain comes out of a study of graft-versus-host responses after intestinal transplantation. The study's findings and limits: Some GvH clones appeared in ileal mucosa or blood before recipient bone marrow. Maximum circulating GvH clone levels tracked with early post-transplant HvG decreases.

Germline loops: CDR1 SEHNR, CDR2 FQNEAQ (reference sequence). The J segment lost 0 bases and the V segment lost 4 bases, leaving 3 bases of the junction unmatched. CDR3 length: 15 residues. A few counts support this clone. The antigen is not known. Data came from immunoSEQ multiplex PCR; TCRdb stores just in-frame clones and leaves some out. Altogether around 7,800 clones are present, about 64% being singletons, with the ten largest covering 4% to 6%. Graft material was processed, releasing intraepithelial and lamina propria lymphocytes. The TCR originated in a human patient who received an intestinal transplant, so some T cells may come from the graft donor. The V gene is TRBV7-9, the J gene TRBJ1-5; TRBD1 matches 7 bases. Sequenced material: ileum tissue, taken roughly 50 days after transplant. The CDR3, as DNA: TGTGCCAGCAGCTCGGGACAGCTTAGCAATCAGCCCCAGCATTTT. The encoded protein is CASSSGQLSNQPQHF.